Presented here are 4 T cell receptor beta chains from one specimen sequenced in a study of identical twins. TCRdb fed the 5' RACE reads into MiXCR, producing one record per CDR3 protein. The sample has 1,800,000 or so distinct CDR3 sequences, less than 35% seen once; the top ten hold around 0.25%. Material: cord blood. Source of these receptors: a newborn girl in good health.

The table lists this clonotype with many counts. The CDR3 sequence is CSVGPGLASNEQFF. CDR3 bases: TGCAGCGTGGGTCCGGGACTAGCATCAAATGAGCAGTTCTTC. This chain connects TRBV29-1 to TRBJ2-1, with TRBD2 matching 9 bases. The CDR3 loop spans 14 amino acids. The trim removed 6 bases at V and 7 bases at J, leaving 10 bases unmatched. In germline, CDR1 is SQVTM, CDR2 ANQGSEA.

The chain joins TRBV21-1 to TRBJ2-7; the table's D call, TRBD2, has no DNA check behind it. TRBV21-1 is a documented pseudogene. This CDR3 region has 17 residues. The chain's CDR3 is CASSTLETSGMSYEQYF. CDR3 in DNA: TGTGCCAGCAGCACCCTAGAGACTAGCGGGATGTCCTACGAGCAGTACTTC.

The table lists this clonotype with many counts. Here the CDR3 reads CASSDAQETQYF. The CDR3 region has the DNA TGTGCCAGCAGTGACGCCCAAGAGACCCAGTACTTC. The chain combines TRBV12-3 or TRBV12-4 with TRBJ2-5; D unclear. Trimming left V 5 bases short and J 1 base short, with 5 bases between. The CDR3 is 12 residues long.

This clonotype was picked up a small number of times. The chain links TRBV2 to TRBJ2-3; a possible D gene is TRBD1 (6 bases). This CDR3 comprises 15 residues. V dropped 6 bases and J dropped 0 bases, with 13 bases sitting between them. From germline, CDR1 is SNHLY and CDR2 FYNNEI. Here the CDR3 DNA reads TGTGCCAGCAGCAGGGGAGTCCAAAGCACAGATACGCAGTATTTT. It specifies CASSRGVQSTDTQYF.